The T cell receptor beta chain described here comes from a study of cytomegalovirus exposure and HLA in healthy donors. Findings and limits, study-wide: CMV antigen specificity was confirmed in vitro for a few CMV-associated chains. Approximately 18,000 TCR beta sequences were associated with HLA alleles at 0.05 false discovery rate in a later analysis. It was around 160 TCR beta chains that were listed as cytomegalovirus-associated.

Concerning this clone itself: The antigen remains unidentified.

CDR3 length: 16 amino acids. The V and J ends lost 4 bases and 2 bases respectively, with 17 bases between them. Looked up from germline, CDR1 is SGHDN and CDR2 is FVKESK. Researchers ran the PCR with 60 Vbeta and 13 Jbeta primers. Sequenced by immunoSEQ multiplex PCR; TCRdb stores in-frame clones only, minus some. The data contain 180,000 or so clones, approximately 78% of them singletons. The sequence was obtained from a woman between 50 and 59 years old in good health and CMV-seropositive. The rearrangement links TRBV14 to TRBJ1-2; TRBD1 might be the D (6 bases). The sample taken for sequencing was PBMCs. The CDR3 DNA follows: TGTGCCAGCAGCCCTGCGTCCGGGACACTAAACTATGGCTACACCTTC. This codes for CASSPASGTLNYGYTF.